The present T cell receptor beta chain was sequenced within a study of blood T cell repertoires in COVID-19. Across the whole study: Samples taken during acute and convalescent COVID-19 were collected in the United States, Italy and Spain. T cells, B-cell-depleted T cells, or PBMCs supplied cDNA or gDNA.

Germline lookup yields CDR1 ENHRY and CDR2 SYGVKD. The CDR3 totals 15 residues. Trimming removed 4 bases from V and 2 bases from J; junction bases left unmatched: 8. Authors' data handling: Reference gene primer amplification yielded estimated nucleated cell counts. Using immunoSEQ multiplex PCR, the repertoire was profiled, and TCRdb retains in-frame clones only, with some absent. D and trimming come from the DNA, and the V and J calls and clone size come from that table. Counted here are 120,000 to 150,000 clones, 85% to 90% occurring once; the ten biggest clones make up under 15%. This chain joins TRBV10-3 and TRBJ2-7; 7 bases fit TRBD1. The clonotype originates from a man aged 18-30 years with COVID-19, enrolled during active disease. Sequenced input: peripheral blood. The CDR3 loop reads CAISAQTGTPYEQYF. The CDR3 bases are TGTGCCATCAGTGCCCAGACAGGGACCCCCTACGAGCAGTACTTC.